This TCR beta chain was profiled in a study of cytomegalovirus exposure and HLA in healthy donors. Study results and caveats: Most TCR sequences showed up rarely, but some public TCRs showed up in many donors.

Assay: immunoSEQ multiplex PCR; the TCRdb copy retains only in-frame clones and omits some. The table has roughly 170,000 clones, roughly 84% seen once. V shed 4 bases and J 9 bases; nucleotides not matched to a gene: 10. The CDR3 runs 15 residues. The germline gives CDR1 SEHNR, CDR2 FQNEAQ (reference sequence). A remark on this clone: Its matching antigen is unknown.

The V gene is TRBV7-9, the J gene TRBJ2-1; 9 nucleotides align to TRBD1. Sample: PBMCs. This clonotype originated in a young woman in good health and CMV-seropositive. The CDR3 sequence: CASSSPGQGGFEQFF. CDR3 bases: TGTGCCAGCAGCTCTCCGGGACAGGGTGGATTTGAGCAGTTCTTC.